The clone carrying this TCR beta chain was observed at least ten times. Its target is unknown. This entry comes from a study of early T cells in non-severe SARS-CoV-2 infection. Overall study: Whole-blood bulk RNA, unsorted, was sequenced, and chains were unpaired.

Germline CDR1 is SGHNT and CDR2 is YYREEE (reference sequence). Trimming stripped 4 bases from V and 0 bases from J, with 11 bases between. The CDR3 length is 15 residues. Individual cDNA molecules received unique molecular identifiers during library preparation. TCRdb reprocessed the 5' RACE reads via MiXCR and lists one record per CDR3 protein. The repertoire holds 70,000 or so distinct CDR3 sequences, with more than 10% as singletons. General study points: There was a bias toward anti-spike CD8 responses in VDJdb matching, which missed private and CD4 specificities.

Input material: whole blood. This TCR derives from an adult who was a healthcare worker with PCR-confirmed SARS-CoV-2 infection or an uninfected control (not recorded which). The chain has TRBV5-4 and TRBJ2-1, with D unresolved. In DNA, the CDR3 is TGTGCCAGCAGCCTGGATAGGAGCTCCTACAATGAGCAGTTCTTC. It codes for CASSLDRSSYNEQFF.